This passage covers 21 T cell receptor beta chains from one sample sequenced in a study of control samples from healthy donors and cancer patients. The assay was immunoSEQ multiplex PCR, and TCRdb's table has in-frame clones only and misses some. Of about 150,000 clones in the sample, 90% to 95% were seen once. The specimen sequenced was blood. Receptors originate from a woman aged 18-30 years in good health.

The chain combines TRBV19 with TRBJ1-6; TRBD1 is a possible D gene (5 bases). This CDR3 contains 12 residues. Trimming took 3 bases from V and 19 from J, leaving 16 bases between them. Germline loops: CDR1 LNHDA, CDR2 SQIVND (reference sequence). As DNA, the CDR3 is TGTGCCAGTAGTATTCTTGGGGGGATGATACACTTT. Amino acid sequence: CASSILGGMIHF.

This clone was counted a single time. The rearrangement links TRBV12-3 or TRBV12-4 to TRBJ1-1, with D possibly matching TRBD1 (6 bases). Trimming shortened V by 3 bases and J by 6 bases, and 11 bases separated the two germline ends. The length of the CDR3 is 13 residues. CDR3 nucleotide sequence: TGTGCCAGCAGTTTCCAGGGGCTCGCTGAAGCTTTCTTT. Translated: CASSFQGLAEAFF.

The gene calls are TRBV11-2 and TRBJ1-1, with no clear D. Trimming shortened V by 1 base and J by 2 bases, and 5 bases separated the two germline ends. Germline loops: CDR1 SGHAT, CDR2 FQNNGV. There are 13 residues in the CDR3. CDR3 coding DNA: TGTGCCAGCAGCTTAGGGGTAAACACTGAAGCTTTCTTT. It specifies CASSLGVNTEAFF.

This chain uses TRBV5-5 with TRBJ1-6, with a weak D call TRBD1 (5 bases). Germline CDR1 reads SGHKS; CDR2 reads YYEKEE (reference sequence). V lost 2 bases and J 7 bases, leaving 13 bases between the germline ends. CDR3 length equals 15 residues. CDR3 sequence reads: CASSFGGLGNSPLHF. CDR3 nucleotides: TGTGCCAGCAGCTTTGGGGGATTAGGGAATTCACCCCTCCACTTT. Variable domain in full (rest from reference TRBV5-5 and TRBJ1-6): DAGVTQSPTHLIKTRGQQVTLRCSPISGHKSVSWYQQVLGQGPQFIFQYYEKEERGRGNFPDRFSARQFPNYSSELNVNALLLGDSALYLCASSFGGLGNSPLHFGNGTRLTVT.

The J gene is TRBJ1-6, the V gene TRBV3-1 (or the pseudogene TRBV3-2); D is unclear. CDR1 and CDR2 from the germline V gene are LGHDT and YNNKEL (reference sequence). V dropped 1 base and J dropped 5 bases, with 3 bases sitting between them. The length of the CDR3 is 13 residues. CDR3 bases: TGTGCCAGCAGCCAAGCGGATAATTCACCCCTCCACTTT. Amino acids: CASSQADNSPLHF.

The gene calls are TRBV7-8 and TRBJ2-1, with 8 bases fitting TRBD1. V shed 5 bases, J shed 4 bases, and the junction held 10 bases outside the gene matches. This CDR3 is built from 16 residues. Germline V gene sequence: CDR1 SGHVS, CDR2 FQNEAQ. The CDR3 region is CASSTFRDRSYNEQFF. The CDR3 nucleotides read TGTGCCAGCAGCACTTTCCGGGACAGGTCGTACAATGAGCAGTTCTTC.

The rearrangement uses TRBV5-1 and TRBJ1-1; the D gene is possibly TRBD1 (5 bases). This CDR3 comprises 11 residues. The germline gives CDR1 SGHRS, CDR2 YFSETQ. Trimming shortened V by 4 bases and J by 5 bases, and 6 bases separated the two germline ends. The CDR3 nucleotides read TGCGCCAGCAGCAGGGGTACTGAAGCTTTCTTT. Protein: CASSRGTEAFF. The full variable domain, in which reference TRBV5-1 and TRBJ1-1 provide the parts outside the CDR3, is KAGVTQTPRYLIKTRGQQVTLSCSPISGHRSVSWYQQTPGQGLQFLFEYFSETQRNKGNFPGRFSGRQFSNSRSEMNVSTLELGDSALYLCASSRGTEAFFGQGTRLTVV.

This rearrangement joins TRBV7-8 to TRBJ1-5; TRBD1 matches at 7 bases. This CDR3 region has 17 residues. The V gene's germline CDR1 is SGHVS and CDR2 FQNEAQ. V shed 1 base, J shed 2 bases, and the junction held 8 bases outside the gene matches. The CDR3 coding sequence is TGTGCCAGCAGCTTAGGGGGTCAGGGGGGCGGCAATCAGCCCCAGCATTTT. Residues: CASSLGGQGGGNQPQHF.

This rearrangement joins TRBV20-1 to TRBJ2-2, with D unclear. Germline V gene sequence: CDR1 DFQATT, CDR2 SNEGSKA (reference sequence). Trimming pared 0 bases from V and 6 bases from J, leaving 2 bases between. The CDR3 is 11 amino acids. The CDR3 DNA sequence: TGCAGTGCTAGAGATGCCGGGGAGCTGTTTTTT. Translated, it gives CSARDAGELFF.

The chain has TRBV5-4 and TRBJ2-7, with D possibly being TRBD2 (5 bases). CDR1 is SGHNT and CDR2 is YYREEE in the germline V gene (reference sequence). This CDR3 region has 14 residues. The germline V and J ends were trimmed by 0 bases and 4 bases, with 11 bases remaining between them. CDR3 protein: CASSLGRDVYEQYF. The CDR3 region has the DNA TGTGCCAGCAGCTTGGGCCGGGATGTTTACGAGCAGTACTTC.

The chain recombines TRBV25-1 with TRBJ1-2; no clear D. Deletions cut 4 bases from V and 9 bases from J, with 12 bases between. This CDR3 region has 12 residues. Germline V gives CDR1 MGHDK, CDR2 SYGVNS. CDR3 sequence reads: CASSVEGYRYTF. The DNA for the CDR3 is TGTGCCAGCAGTGTTGAGGGTTACCGCTACACCTTC.

The chain recombines TRBV2 with TRBJ1-2; D is undetermined. CDR1 SNHLY and CDR2 FYNNEI come from the germline V gene. The V and J ends lost 6 bases and 3 bases respectively, with 14 bases between them. This CDR3 contains 14 residues. CDR3 coding DNA: TGTGCCAGCAGCCGGCGGAGGAGCGACTATGGCTACACCTTC. This codes for CASSRRRSDYGYTF. Full variable domain (outside the CDR3, taken from reference TRBV2 and TRBJ1-2): EPEVTQTPSHQVTQMGQEVILRCVPISNHLYFYWYRQILGQKVEFLVSFYNNEISEKSEIFDDQFSVERPDGSNFTLKIRSTKLEDSAMYFCASSRRRSDYGYTFGSGTRLTVV.

This clone was detected a few times. The CDR3 sequence is CSVGDRSNQPQHF. DNA for the CDR3: TGCAGCGTGGGGGACAGGAGCAATCAGCCCCAGCATTTT. V gene TRBV29-1 combines with J gene TRBJ1-5; 8 bases match TRBD1. The V segment lost 6 bases and the J segment 1 base; nucleotides outside the gene matches: 2. CDR3 size: 13 residues. Germline loops: CDR1 SQVTM, CDR2 ANQGSEA.

This chain joins TRBV6-1 and TRBJ1-2; tentative D call: TRBD1 (6 bases). CDR1 and CDR2 (germline): MNHNS, SASEGT. The CDR3 length is 16 residues. V shed 4 bases and J shed 0 bases, with 15 bases lying between them. CDR3 loop: CASSGGGGSPNYGYTF. In nucleotides, the CDR3 is TGTGCCAGCAGTGGAGGAGGGGGGAGCCCTAACTATGGCTACACCTTC.

The chain recombines TRBV7-9 with TRBJ1-1; D gene unclear. This CDR3 comprises 13 residues. V was pared by 7 bases and J by 3 bases, with 12 bases between. The germline V gene has CDR1 SEHNR and CDR2 FQNEAQ (reference sequence). Written as DNA, the CDR3 is TGTGCCAGCAAGGGAGGGATTGACACTGAAGCTTTCTTT. This codes for CASKGGIDTEAFF.

The chain joins TRBV14 to TRBJ2-5, with TRBD1 as a possible D gene (6 bases). CDR3 length equals 16 residues. Germline V lookup: CDR1 SGHDN, CDR2 FVKESK. Trimming left V 4 bases short and J 5 bases short, with 20 bases between. The CDR3 DNA sequence: TGTGCCAGCAGCCTTTTGGGGACCGGGACAATCGAGACCCAGTACTTC. This translates into CASSLLGTGTIETQYF.

The table lists this clone with a few counts. The gene calls are TRBV7-2 and TRBJ2-7; TRBD2 aligns across 7 bases. The CDR3 consists of 15 residues. Trimming cost V 1 base and J 9 bases; bases outside gene matches: 12. The V gene's germline CDR1 is SGHTA and CDR2 FQGNSA. CDR3 nucleotides: TGTGCCAGCAGCTTAGATTGGGCGGGGGACTCCGGGCAGTACTTC. The encoded protein is CASSLDWAGDSGQYF.

This chain uses TRBV6-5 with TRBJ1-2; D call uncertain. The CDR3 loop spans 14 amino acids. The V end was cut by 8 bases, the J end by 1 base, with 14 bases between. The germline CDR1 and CDR2 sequences are MNHEY and SVGAGI. The CDR3 region has the DNA TGTGCCAGCCAGACCCTAAATCGTAACTATGGCTACACCTTC. Its translation: CASQTLNRNYGYTF.

To note about this clone: As the CDR3 is not closed by the conserved phenylalanine or tryptophan, this likely results from a read error. The rearrangement uses TRBV6-1 and TRBJ1-1, with a possible D match to TRBD1 (6 bases). The ends were cut back, 1 base at V and 3 bases at J, with 12 bases in the middle. Germline V lookup: CDR1 MNHNS, CDR2 SASEGT. CDR3 size: 15 residues. This CDR3 reads CASSEEQGRYTEAFL. The DNA for the CDR3 is TGTGCCAGCAGTGAAGAACAGGGTCGTTACACTGAAGCTTTCCTT.

This clone was counted between two and nine times. V usage is TRBV5-1 and J usage is TRBJ1-2; D is unresolved. Between the trimmed V and J ends, which lost 6 bases and 1 base, there was a span of 25 bases. Germline V gene sequence: CDR1 SGHRS, CDR2 YFSETQ. The CDR3 runs to 18 residues. CDR3 loop: CASMAEPLGRNLNYGYTF. The CDR3 DNA sequence: TGCGCCAGCATGGCAGAACCTCTGGGAAGGAATCTTAACTATGGCTACACCTTC.

The chain couples TRBV7-2 to TRBJ2-1; possibly TRBD1 for D (6 bases). The CDR3 is made up of 14 amino acids. V was trimmed by 4 bases and J by 9 bases, leaving 16 bases between them. CDR1 is SGHTA, CDR2 FQGNSA, per germline. CDR3 bases: TGTGCCAGCAGCTCTTTTACTTCCAGGGGTGAGCAGTTCTTC. Its protein product is CASSSFTSRGEQFF.